This T cell receptor (beta chain) came from a study of T cell repertoires in cytomegalovirus infection. Notes on the study in general: Based on cumulative public TCR beta family frequency, carriers of CMV plus the relevant HLA were identified.

This clonotype was detected ten times or more. Its antigen is unknown. Trimming took 1 base from V and 1 from J, leaving 12 bases between them. This CDR3 comprises 16 residues. CDR1 is SGHVS and CDR2 is FQNEAQ in the germline V gene. TCRdb reprocessed the reads via MiXCR and lists one record per CDR3 protein. Of hundreds of thousands of distinct CDR3 sequences detected, approximately 22% appear once; the ten largest clones hold 18%. This chain links TRBV7-8 with TRBJ2-3; weak D call: TRBD1 (6 bases). Sequenced sample: CD8+ T cells from PBMCs. The receptor comes from a human donor in good health (CMV status not recorded). Some clones in this sample may be carry-over from other donors' samples. This chain's CDR3 is CASSLGAGDGTDTQYF. The DNA for the CDR3 is TGTGCCAGCAGCTTAGGGGCAGGGGATGGCACAGATACGCAGTATTTT.